This TCR beta chain came from a study of control samples from healthy donors and cancer patients. Libraries were prepared by immunoSEQ multiplex PCR; TCRdb keeps only in-frame clonotypes and omits some of them. The sample includes 99,000 or so clones, around four fifths of them seen just once. A remark on this clone: Within the sample, other DNA sequences also encode this same CDR3.

The CDR3 sequence is 13 residues long. Trimming shortened V by 2 bases and J by 3 bases, and 7 bases separated the two germline ends. Per germline, CDR1 SGHTA and CDR2 FQGTGA. This clonotype was sampled from a woman between 45 and 60 years old in good health. The sample comprised blood. The chain is built from TRBV7-3 and TRBJ2-5, with D uncertain. In DNA form, the CDR3 reads TGTGCCAGCAGCTTAGTTAGGGAAGAGACCCAGTACTTC. This codes for CASSLVREETQYF.